The clone carrying this TCR beta chain was seen only a few times. No antigen is known for it. Trimming pared 4 bases from V and 1 base from J, leaving 10 bases between. The CDR3 is 15 amino acids. Germline assignment: CDR1 SGHAT and CDR2 FQNNGV. The data originate from a study of T cells after yellow fever vaccination. General study points: Weaker overall was a secondary response that nonetheless peaked faster, on day 5 versus 15. Any FACS-sorted repertoire could hold abundant clonotypes that contaminate it from the bulk population.

Making TCR cDNA involved 5'RACE template switching, which added UMIs and a universal primer site. TCRdb recomputed calls from the 5' RACE reads with MiXCR, one row per CDR3 protein. Of some 350,000 distinct CDR3 sequences listed, around 3.9% are singletons. The chain employs TRBV11-2 and TRBJ2-2, with a tentative D call TRBD1 (5 bases). The receptor was isolated from a man in his late teens or twenties who received the YFV17D yellow fever vaccine. The specimen comprised PBMCs, sampled 5 days after the yellow fever booster vaccination. CDR3 loop: CASSSVQGNTGELFF. The CDR3, as DNA: TGTGCCAGCAGCTCCGTTCAGGGGAACACCGGGGAGCTGTTTTTT.